This TCR beta chain was identified during a study of identifying expanded T cells in peripheral blood. Study results and limitations: Variance in clone template counts between approximately two-week samples significantly increased with total template count across all healthy donors.

Of note for this clone: Its antigen is as yet unknown.

Clones were read by immunoSEQ multiplex PCR, and TCRdb kept only the in-frame ones, dropping some. The sample has 50,000 to 75,000 clones; about four fifths are singletons. The TCR originated in a person aged 18 to 75 in good health. Specimen: blood.

CDR3 in amino acids: CASSLGASRDTQYF. As DNA, the CDR3 is TGTGCCAGCAGCTTAGGCGCCTCCAGGGATACGCAGTATTTT. The chain is built from TRBV7-2 and TRBJ2-3; D unclear. The germline V and J ends were trimmed by 1 base and 6 bases, with 11 bases remaining between them. CDR1 and CDR2 from the germline V gene are SGHTA and FQGNSA. This CDR3 region has 14 residues.